The 19 T cell receptor beta chains below come from one sample, sequenced in a study of PD-1 blockade in classical Hodgkin lymphoma (dated by TCRdb to the early 2020s). This specimen's time point label, interpreted: cycle 2 day 1 (C2D1) of nivolumab. All trial patients had relapsed after autologous stem cell transplantation, with cohorts A, B and C differing in prior brentuximab vedotin exposure. The library was built by means of the immunoSEQ multiplex PCR assay. Entries here come from immuneACCESS through TCRdb and include only in-frame sequences with V and J called. Some clones fail to appear in such tables; in the studies checked, an unresolved V gene covers under half of the shortfall, and the cause of the remainder is unknown. The table for this sample lists 45,000 to 50,000 clones; over 60% of them were counted only once. About 20% of the sample is held by the ten biggest clonotypes. The sample was peripheral blood mononuclear cells (PBMCs), taken before the second cycle of nivolumab. The receptor source for this set is a human donor with classical Hodgkin lymphoma.

The chain has TRBV7-8 and TRBJ2-1, with 11 bases lining up with TRBD2. The CDR3 totals 17 residues. Germline CDR1 SGHVS, CDR2 FQNEAQ. Trimming cost V 3 bases and J 10 bases; bases outside gene matches: 14. The CDR3 loop reads CASSFSGGASLSWEQFF. The DNA for the CDR3 is TGTGCCAGCAGCTTTAGCGGGGGGGCCTCTCTCTCCTGGGAGCAGTTCTTC.

The chain recombines TRBV5-5 with TRBJ1-1, with a possible D match to TRBD1 (5 bases). The CDR3 length is 16 residues. The germline V gene encodes CDR1 SGHKS and CDR2 YYEKEE (reference sequence). Deletions cut 4 bases from V and 1 base from J, with 17 bases between. The CDR3 bases are TGTGCCAGCAGCCCCCGGCAGGCGGGACCGAACACTGAAGCTTTCTTT. This translates into CASSPRQAGPNTEAFF.

The V and J genes are TRBV10-2 and TRBJ1-1, with 8 bases fitting TRBD1. This CDR3 spans 17 amino acids. Germline V gene lookup returns CDR1 WSHSY and CDR2 SAAADI. Losses at the gene ends were 2 bases for V and 5 bases for J; bases not matched to a gene: 13. CDR3 nucleotides: TGCGCCAGCAGTGAGCGGGGGGACAGGTTCGGGGTGACTGAAGCTTTCTTT. Translated, it gives CASSERGDRFGVTEAFF.

The V call is TRBV6-1, the J call TRBJ1-1, with D maybe TRBD1 (5 bases). CDR1 and CDR2 from the germline V gene are MNHNS and SASEGT. Deletions cut 3 bases from V and 1 base from J, with 9 bases between. The CDR3 is 14 residues long. CDR3 coding DNA: TGTGCCAGCAGTGATTCGGGACCGAACACTGAAGCTTTCTTT. Translation: CASSDSGPNTEAFF.

J is TRBJ1-1 and V is TRBV7-9; TRBD1 might be the D (5 bases). Deletions cut 5 bases from V and 0 bases from J, with 13 bases between. CDR3 length: 15 amino acids. The germline gives CDR1 SEHNR, CDR2 FQNEAQ (reference sequence). CDR3 loop: CASSPRELMNTEAFF. The CDR3 DNA reads TGTGCCAGCAGCCCCAGGGAGCTCATGAACACTGAAGCTTTCTTT. Variable domain in full (rest from reference TRBV7-9 and TRBJ1-1): DTGVSQNPRHKITKRGQNVTFRCDPISEHNRLYWYRQTLGQGPEFLTYFQNEAQLEKSRLLSDRFSAERPKGSFSTLEIQRTEQGDSAMYLCASSPRELMNTEAFFGQGTRLTVV.

The chain joins TRBV14 to TRBJ2-3, with 7 bases aligning to TRBD1. Germline CDR1 is SGHDN and CDR2 is FVKESK. V was clipped by 5 bases and J by 4 bases; unmatched bases: 3. The CDR3 length is 13 residues. Here the CDR3 DNA reads TGTGCCAGCAGCAGGGGGCGGGCAGATACGCAGTATTTT. Translating gives CASSRGRADTQYF.

This sequence joins TRBV5-5 and TRBJ1-2; 7 bases fit TRBD1. The ends lost 4 bases at V and 4 bases at J; junction bases unmatched: 7. CDR1 and CDR2 (germline): SGHKS, YYEKEE (reference sequence). This CDR3 region has 14 residues. For the CDR3, the DNA is TGTGCCAGCAGCCCATGGACAGGTAGCTATGGCTACACCTTC. Its translation: CASSPWTGSYGYTF.

V and J are TRBV18 and TRBJ2-1; 9 bases match TRBD2. In germline, CDR1 is KGHSH, CDR2 LQKENI. The CDR3 sequence is 16 residues long. V lost 3 bases to trimming and J lost 4 bases; unmatched junction nucleotides: 7. CDR3 region: CASSPVTSGAYNEQFF. The DNA for the CDR3 is TGTGCCAGCTCACCGGTGACTAGCGGCGCTTACAATGAGCAGTTCTTC.

This chain links TRBV9 with TRBJ1-1; D gene ambiguous. CDR1 is SGDLS and CDR2 is YYNGEE in the germline V gene. The CDR3 has 13 amino acids. V was cut by 4 bases and J by 7 bases, with 14 bases left in between. DNA of the CDR3: TGTGCCAGCAGCCAAGATGGAGGGATTGAAGCTTTCTTT. Translating it yields CASSQDGGIEAFF.

This clone was observed a handful of times. At one end, the junction sequence differs from germline, possibly due to a read error. This chain joins TRBV6-4 and TRBJ2-1; D may correspond to TRBD1 or TRBD2 (5 bases each). The CDR3 loop spans 16 amino acids. In germline, CDR1 is MRHNA, CDR2 SNTAGT. The CDR3 reads CASSYSEEDTYNEQFF. CDR3 in DNA: TGTGCCAGCAGTTACTCAGAGGAGGACACCTACAATGAGCAGTTCTTC.

The rearrangement joins TRBV2 to TRBJ2-1; 10 bases agree with TRBD2. The CDR3 runs to 15 residues. CDR1 and CDR2 from the germline V gene are SNHLY and FYNNEI. Trimming at V came to 3 bases and at J to 8 bases, leaving 7 bases not matched to a gene. The CDR3 spells CASSEHLAGVDEQFF. The CDR3 nucleotides read TGTGCCAGCAGTGAGCACCTAGCGGGAGTCGATGAGCAGTTCTTC. The variable domain in full, with the rest retrieved from reference TRBV2 and TRBJ2-1, is EPEVTQTPSHQVTQMGQEVILRCVPISNHLYFYWYRQILGQKVEFLVSFYNNEISEKSEIFDDQFSVERPDGSNFTLKIRSTKLEDSAMYFCASSEHLAGVDEQFFGPGTRLTVL.

As DNA, the CDR3 is TGTGCCAGCAGTTCCTTCGGGCAGGGGATAAATCAGCCCCAGCATTTT. It specifies CASSSFGQGINQPQHF. This chain uses TRBV27 with TRBJ1-5, with D possibly TRBD1 on 6 matching bases. Trimming stripped 4 bases from V and 4 bases from J, with 17 bases between. The CDR3 totals 16 residues. Per the germline V gene, CDR1 is MNHEY and CDR2 is SMNVEV (reference sequence).

Notes on this clone: The same CDR3 is also encoded by other DNA sequences in this sample. The rearrangement joins TRBV29-1 to TRBJ1-4, with TRBD1 as a possible D gene (6 bases). This CDR3 spans 17 amino acids. Germline values: CDR1 SQVTM, CDR2 ANQGSEA. V gave up 2 bases and J gave up 8 bases, with 24 bases separating them. The CDR3 region is CSVEWGINREGWEKLFF. CDR3 nucleotides: TGCAGCGTTGAATGGGGAATAAACAGGGAGGGCTGGGAAAAACTGTTTTTT.

The table lists this clone with many counts. The V gene is TRBV7-3, the J gene TRBJ2-1; 12 nucleotides match TRBD2. CDR3 length: 16 residues. The germline V gene encodes CDR1 SGHTA and CDR2 FQGTGA. V dropped 5 bases and J dropped 8; count of bases not matched to a gene: 10. This chain's CDR3 is CASSPIGLAGSDEQFF. The DNA of the CDR3 is TGTGCCAGCAGCCCCATCGGACTAGCGGGATCTGATGAGCAGTTCTTC.

The count of this clone is one. The V gene is TRBV25-1, the J gene TRBJ2-1; 11 nucleotides agree with TRBD1. CDR3 length equals 14 residues. Germline V gene lookup returns CDR1 MGHDK and CDR2 SYGVNS. V lost 3 bases and J lost 6; bases outside the gene matches: 1. The CDR3 nucleotides read TGTGCCAGCAGTGAGGACAGGGGGCGCAATGAGCAGTTCTTC. It specifies CASSEDRGRNEQFF.

The chain couples TRBV27 to TRBJ2-3, with D hard to call. This CDR3 is 15 amino acids long. The germline CDR1 and CDR2 sequences are MNHEY and SMNVEV (reference sequence). The germline V and J ends were trimmed by 5 bases and 0 bases, with 12 bases remaining between them. The CDR3 nucleotides read TGTGCCAGCAGTCCGGCGACTGCTAGCACAGATACGCAGTATTTT. This sequence encodes CASSPATASTDTQYF.

V is TRBV5-5 and J is TRBJ2-7; the D is unclear. This CDR3 is 13 amino acids long. Germline CDR1 reads SGHKS; CDR2 reads YYEKEE (reference sequence). Trimming shortened V by 0 bases and J by 3 bases, and 7 bases separated the two germline ends. CDR3 amino acids: CASSLVPDYEQYF. The CDR3 nucleotides are TGTGCCAGCAGCTTGGTTCCGGACTACGAGCAGTACTTC.

V gene TRBV5-4 combines with J gene TRBJ2-2; 9 bases fit TRBD1. The CDR3 is made up of 15 amino acids. The germline gives CDR1 SGHNT, CDR2 YYREEE (reference sequence). V was clipped by 5 bases and J by 4 bases; unmatched bases: 6. CDR3 sequence reads: CASSPGTGITGELFF. The CDR3 region has the DNA TGTGCCAGCAGTCCCGGGACAGGGATCACCGGGGAGCTGTTTTTT.

V is TRBV23-1 and J is TRBJ1-1; D might be TRBD1 (5 bases). TRBV23-1 is an ORF for which the function is uncertain. CDR3 length: 14 amino acids. Trimming took 7 bases from V and 5 from J, leaving 17 bases between them. The CDR3: CASTLGRARTEAFF. The DNA of the CDR3 is TGCGCCAGCACCCTTGGCAGGGCCAGGACTGAAGCTTTCTTT.